Listed here are 17 T cell receptor beta chains from one sample, sequenced in a study of spatial heterogeneity in lung cancer. Specified time point: sample taken at primary tumor resection. The sequenced material consisted of unsorted whole RNA from tumor, nontumor lung or frozen PBMC. One entry per CDR3 protein, called by TCRdb with MiXCR from the 5' RACE reads. This table has about 2,500 distinct CDR3 sequences, under 4.5% appearing once. The sample in question was normal lung tissue next to the tumor, obtained at surgery. These receptors all stem from a female donor with early-stage non-small cell lung cancer.

Regarding this clonotype: Since it is a stray read in a library aimed at alpha chains, this beta chain has a size that is not meaningful. V and J are TRBV20-1 and TRBJ2-7; 7 bases line up with TRBD2. This CDR3 contains 14 residues. Germline V gene sequence: CDR1 DFQATT, CDR2 SNEGSKA (reference sequence). Trimming cost V 6 bases and J 0 bases; bases outside gene matches: 8. The CDR3 here is CSAKTSPSSYEQYV. CDR3 bases: TGCAGTGCGAAGACTAGCCCAAGCTCCTACGAGCAGTACGTC.

By share, this clonotype counts as medium-sized. This beta chain was picked up by a library intended for alpha chains and is off target, so its count carries little meaning. The V gene is TRBV5-1, the J gene TRBJ2-1, with 8 nucleotides matching TRBD2. V dropped 4 bases and J dropped 6; count of bases not matched to a gene: 15. The germline V gene encodes CDR1 SGHRS and CDR2 YFSETQ. The CDR3 sequence is 17 residues long. The chain's CDR3 is CASSPWLAGGSRNEQFF. In DNA, the CDR3 is TGCGCCAGCAGCCCCTGGCTGGCGGGAGGATCGCGCAATGAGCAGTTCTTC.

Sample share makes this clonotype medium-sized. As an off-target read in a library built for alpha chains, this beta chain has a frequency of little significance. The chain employs TRBV24-1 and TRBJ2-3, with D possibly being TRBD1 (5 bases). The CDR3 is 14 residues long. Germline loops: CDR1 KGHDR, CDR2 SFDVKD. The V end was cut by 1 base, the J end by 6 bases, with 10 bases between. CDR3 DNA: TGTGCCACCAGTGATTTAGACAGTCGGGATACGCAGTATTTT. Translating it yields CATSDLDSRDTQYF.

Within the sample, this clonotype is large. Little can be read into the size of this beta chain, an off-target read in a library designed for alpha chains. This chain joins TRBV28 and TRBJ2-1, with 9 bases aligning to TRBD1. With 5 bases clipped from V and 0 bases from J, the junction kept 20 bases outside the gene matches. Germline CDR1 and CDR2: MDHEN and SYDVKM. This CDR3 comprises 21 residues. This CDR3 is CASSPALQGARDLSSYNEQFF. The CDR3 nucleotides read TGTGCCAGCAGTCCCGCCCTACAGGGGGCGCGGGACCTCAGCTCCTACAATGAGCAGTTCTTC.

This clonotype is labeled medium-sized. This beta chain appears as a stray read in a library generated for alpha chains; its size is not informative. The rearrangement uses TRBV25-1 and TRBJ1-2, with TRBD1 as a possible D gene (5 bases). Germline V gene data show CDR1 as MGHDK and CDR2 as SYGVNS. CDR3 size: 14 residues. With 3 bases removed from V and 4 bases from J, the gap between germline ends came to 12 bases. The CDR3 DNA follows: TGTGCCAGCAGTGAGTTCGACAGACCCTATGGCTACACCTTC. It specifies CASSEFDRPYGYTF.

This clonotype was recorded many times. This beta chain is an unintended read in a library built for alpha chains; its size means little. V gene TRBV21-1 combines with J gene TRBJ1-2; TRBD1 is the table's D call and was not checked against the DNA. TRBV21-1 is labeled a pseudogene. This CDR3 comprises 14 residues. The CDR3 loop reads CASSMGQKGYGYTF. The CDR3, as DNA: TGTGCCAGCAGCATGGGACAGAAAGGCTATGGCTACACCTTC.

Sample share makes this clonotype medium-sized. As an off-target read in a library built for alpha chains, this beta chain has a frequency of little significance. The chain joins TRBV19 to TRBJ1-5; maybe TRBD1 (5 bases). Trimming cost V 3 bases and J 2 bases, with 14 bases left between them. This CDR3 has 16 amino acids. CDR1 LNHDA and CDR2 SQIVND come from the germline V gene (reference sequence). CDR3 DNA sequence: TGTGCCAGTAGTATTAGGGACGGGATGCGCAATCAGCCCCAGCATTTT. Residues: CASSIRDGMRNQPQHF.

This clonotype was observed at least ten times. This beta chain is a stray read from a library made for alpha chains; its abundance is not meaningful. The CDR3 coding sequence is TGCAGTGCTAGGGGCGGCACAGATACGCAGTATTTT. It specifies CSARGGTDTQYF. V usage is TRBV20-1 and J usage is TRBJ2-3; unclear D gene. The CDR3 covers 12 residues. V lost 3 bases and J 1 base, leaving 5 bases between the germline ends. Germline V CDR1 and CDR2: DFQATT, SNEGSKA (reference sequence).

This clonotype was counted ten times or more. Little can be read into the size of this beta chain, an off-target read in a library designed for alpha chains. V usage is TRBV15 and J usage is TRBJ1-1; unclear D gene. V was trimmed by 0 bases and J by 7 bases, leaving 12 bases between them. Germline CDR1 and CDR2: LNHNV and YYDKDF (reference sequence). This CDR3 region has 14 residues. CDR3 protein: CATSRDGPYDEAFF. Here the CDR3 DNA reads TGTGCCACCAGCAGAGATGGGCCTTATGATGAAGCTTTCTTT. The full variable domain, completed using reference TRBV15 and TRBJ1-1, is DAMVIQNPRYQVTQFGKPVTLSCSQTLNHNVMYWYQQKSSQAPKLLFHYYDKDFNNEADTPDNFQSRRPNTSFCFLDIRSPGLGDTAMYLCATSRDGPYDEAFFGQGTRLTVV.

This clonotype rates as medium-sized (0.01 to 0.1%). For a library built for alpha chains, this beta chain is a stray read; little rests on its size. The gene calls are TRBV5-1 and TRBJ1-1; 8 bases are shared with TRBD1. CDR1 is SGHRS, CDR2 YFSETQ, per germline. This CDR3 has 14 residues. V shed 5 bases and J 1 base; nucleotides not matched to a gene: 4. For the CDR3, the DNA is TGCGCCAGCAGGACCCAGGGGGCGAACACTGAAGCTTTCTTT. This gives the protein CASRTQGANTEAFF.

In this sample, this clonotype is medium-sized (0.01 to 0.1%). Compared with germline, one end of the junction differs, possibly owing to a read error. The library was built for alpha chains, so this beta chain is an off-target read and its size means little. V is TRBV7-7 and J is TRBJ2-1, with a possible D match to TRBD1 (6 bases). The germline gives CDR1 SSHAT, CDR2 FNYEAQ (reference sequence). CDR3 size: 13 residues. CDR3 bases: TGTGCTAGCAGACTCGACAGGTACGGTGAGCAGTTCTTC. The encoded protein is CASRLDRYGEQFF.

This clonotype has a count of ten or more. For a library built for alpha chains, this beta chain is a stray read; little rests on its size. The J gene is TRBJ1-5, the V gene TRBV6-5; TRBD1 matches 10 bases. V trimming: 6 bases; J trimming: 4 bases; junction bases outside the gene matches: 0. The CDR3 totals 13 residues. CDR1 is MNHEY, CDR2 SVGAGI, per germline. The CDR3 DNA sequence: TGTGCCAGCAGGGGACAGGGGAATCAGCCCCAGCATTTT. Protein product: CASRGQGNQPQHF.

Sample share makes this clonotype medium-sized. This beta chain came through as a stray read in a library set up for alpha chains, and its size says little. The chain joins TRBV27 to TRBJ1-3; tentatively, D is TRBD1 (6 bases). V was clipped by 6 bases and J by 2 bases, with 14 bases between them. The CDR3 is 15 amino acids. Per germline, CDR1 MNHEY and CDR2 SMNVEV (reference sequence). The CDR3 loop reads CASRLTGMAGNTIYF. The CDR3 DNA reads TGTGCCAGCAGACTTACAGGGATGGCTGGAAACACCATATATTTT.

This clonotype has ten or more counts. This beta chain slipped into a library made for alpha chains as a stray read, so its size is not meaningful. This rearrangement joins TRBV5-1 to TRBJ2-1, with 11 bases lining up with TRBD1. V trimming: 4 bases; J trimming: 9 bases; junction bases outside the gene matches: 12. The CDR3 has 16 residues. CDR1 is SGHRS, CDR2 YFSETQ, per germline. The CDR3 is CASSTHRDRGESEQFF. The DNA for the CDR3 is TGCGCCAGCAGCACCCACCGGGACAGGGGGGAGAGTGAGCAGTTCTTC.

This clonotype is medium-sized in the sample. Little can be read into the size of this beta chain, an off-target read in a library designed for alpha chains. The chain recombines TRBV5-1 with TRBJ2-3; 8 nucleotides align to TRBD1. CDR1 and CDR2 from the germline V gene are SGHRS and YFSETQ. The V and J ends lost 2 bases and 1 base, in that order; junction bases with no gene match: 3. The CDR3 contains 15 residues. CDR3 protein: CASSLEDRGTDTQYF. CDR3 nucleotide sequence: TGCGCCAGCAGCTTAGAGGACAGGGGCACAGATACGCAGTATTTT. The full variable domain, rest sourced from reference TRBV5-1 and TRBJ2-3, is KAGVTQTPRYLIKTRGQQVTLSCSPISGHRSVSWYQQTPGQGLQFLFEYFSETQRNKGNFPGRFSGRQFSNSRSEMNVSTLELGDSALYLCASSLEDRGTDTQYFGPGTRLTVL.

This clonotype is medium-sized (0.01 to 0.1%) by share. In a library made to pick up alpha chains, this beta chain is a stray read with a size that means little. The chain uses TRBV15 and TRBJ2-1, with TRBD2 matching over 12 bases. The CDR3 is 21 residues long. In germline, CDR1 is LNHNV, CDR2 YYDKDF (reference sequence). V shed 0 bases, J shed 1 base, and the junction held 13 bases outside the gene matches. CDR3: CATSRDPKRASGRGSYNEQFF. CDR3 sequence (DNA): TGTGCCACCAGCAGAGACCCAAAAAGGGCTAGCGGGAGGGGTTCCTACAATGAGCAGTTCTTC.

This clonotype was seen repeatedly, ten times or more. The library was prepared for alpha chains; this beta chain is a stray read, so its frequency means little. The V gene is TRBV12-3 or TRBV12-4, the J gene TRBJ1-2, with D possibly matching TRBD1 (5 bases). The CDR3 runs 14 residues. V was trimmed by 6 bases and J by 2 bases, leaving 13 bases between them. The CDR3 region is CASRTVGENYGYTF. The CDR3 nucleotides read TGTGCCAGCAGGACCGTGGGGGAGAACTATGGCTACACCTTC.